This entry features one TCR beta chain sequence. The data derive from a study of siplizumab effects on memory and regulatory T cells. The assay was immunoSEQ multiplex PCR, and TCRdb's table has in-frame clones only and misses some. The profile covers approximately 100,000 clones, with 91% appearing a single time and under 3% taken by the ten largest. Germline assignment: CDR1 KGHSH and CDR2 LQKENI. The CDR3 consists of 17 residues. After removal of 2 bases from V and 3 bases from J, the junction contained 8 bases not matched to a gene. The V call is TRBV18, the J call TRBJ2-2; TRBD1 matches 8 bases. Sequencing input: CD4+ T cells sorted from blood. The clonotype originates from a human donor in good health. Some clones in this sample may be carry-over from other donors' samples. This CDR3 reads CASSPTYQGADTGELFF. The CDR3 DNA is TGTGCCAGCTCACCAACCTACCAGGGGGCTGACACCGGGGAGCTGTTTTTT.